The present TCR beta chain was sequenced within a study of T cell responses to AZD1222 COVID-19 vaccine. Comments on this clone: Its target is unknown.

Study results and limitations: Spike was spanned by vaccine-associated CD4 TCRs, with dominance at 160-218 and 743-854. White British donors predominated, females outnumbered males, and clonal diversity was possibly underestimated.

The repertoire was sequenced with immunoSEQ multiplex PCR; TCRdb's copy has only in-frame clones and lacks some. Of some 120,000 clones in the sample, just under 95% are singletons; the top ten hold around 7%. Trimming took off 8 bases at V and 4 bases at J, with 6 bases between the two ends. CDR3 length equals 11 residues. Germline V gene sequence: CDR1 LGHNT, CDR2 FRNRAP. The chain combines TRBV12-5 with TRBJ2-1; possibly TRBD2 for D (5 bases). This TCR derives from an adult in good health. The source material was peripheral blood, sampled on day 0 of AZD1222 vaccination. The CDR3 DNA reads TGTGCTAGTCGGGGATACAATGAGCAGTTCTTC. It codes for CASRGYNEQFF.